Only a few counts were recorded for the clone carrying this T cell receptor (beta chain). The method was immunoSEQ multiplex PCR; TCRdb's version includes in-frame clones alone and lacks a portion of them. Of about 400,000 clones in the sample, approximately 90% were seen once. The sample belongs to a study of blood T cell repertoires in COVID-19. Germline V CDR1 and CDR2: MNHEY, SMNVEV (reference sequence). The ends were cut back, 4 bases at V and 8 bases at J, with 11 bases in the middle. The CDR3 is 12 amino acids. The source is a woman in her 30s with acute or convalescent COVID-19. This chain links TRBV27 with TRBJ1-2, with D hard to call. Sequenced input: peripheral blood. CDR3: CASSSRAGGYTF. CDR3 sequence (DNA): TGTGCCAGCAGTTCCCGGGCGGGGGGCTACACCTTC.